This T cell receptor beta chain originates from a study of control samples from healthy donors and cancer patients. Only in-frame clones appear in the TCRdb table, and some are missing; sequencing was by immunoSEQ multiplex PCR. The table records over 120,000 clones, 80% to 95% of them present only once. In germline, CDR1 is LNHNV, CDR2 YYDKDF (reference sequence). J lost 1 base, V lost 0 bases, and 2 bases had no gene match. The CDR3 length is 15 residues. The sequencing input was blood. The chain uses TRBV15 and TRBJ1-1, with TRBD1 matching over 7 bases. This TCR was recovered from a man aged 25 to 40 in good health. The CDR3 DNA follows: TGTGCCACCAGCAGAGACAGGGGGAGGAACACTGAAGCTTTCTTT. The encoded protein is CATSRDRGRNTEAFF.